This T cell receptor beta chain was observed in a study of memory CD4+ T cells and cytomegalovirus serostatus (dated by TCRdb to between 2018 and 2021). Context from the whole study: A total of some 35 healthy Belgian adults, of whom 9 were CMV seropositive and about 25 were CMV seronegative, were included in the cohort. CD4+ memory TCRbeta repertoires of a Belgian cohort with known cytomegalovirus serostatus were sequenced in order to replicate a published TCR-based CMV serostatus classifier. The research as a whole found: A median bootstrapped AUC of about 0.95 with a 95% CI of 0.76-1.00 was achieved on the Belgian cohort by the original-framework classifier. CMV serostatus prediction reached a median bootstrapped AUC of about 0.95 with the original framework and just under 0.93 with a US-trained random forest. The results were interpreted as suggesting that the CMV-associated TCR signature is mostly present in the CD4+ memory repertoire. Only CD4+CD45RO+ memory cells were sequenced, in contrast to the original study, in which naive and memory CD4+ and CD8+ populations were covered. Among the roughly 160 previously reported CMV-associated TCRbeta sequences, 67 showed up in the CD4+ memory repertoires, with each one found in between one and five individuals.

A FACSAria II was used to sort memory CD4+ T cells, defined as single viable CD3+CD4+CD8-CD45RO+ cells. CMV serostatus was assessed using a Roche Elecsys assay, by which serum IgG against CMV pp150, pp28, p38 and p52 was detected. After the samples were thawed, total CD4+ T cells were enriched through positive selection using CD4 magnetic microbeads. Samples originated from another study that specifically interrogated the CD4+ T cell memory repertoire. Peripheral blood mononuclear cells were isolated and cryopreserved according to standard operating procedures, and serum was stored at -80 degrees C. The staining used CD3-PerCP (BW264/56), CD4-APC (RPA-T4), CD45RO-PE (UCHT1) and CD8-Pacific Orange (3B5) antibodies, and Sytox blue was used to exclude non-viable cells. Genomic DNA was extracted from sorted cells with the Quick-DNA Microprep Kit. Amplification of TCRbeta DNA was done with the immunoSEQ hsTCRbeta kit, following the protocol from the manufacturer. TCRbeta libraries were sequenced on an Illumina MiSeq instrument. For the original study's pipeline: Once out-of-frame sequences had been removed, 2 million to 2.5 million distinct TCRbeta sequences were left, which works out to an average of around 67,000 per individual. Two values were used to score each individual: the count of 150 to 200 previously reported CMV-associated TCRbeta sequences and the total count of productive distinct TCRbeta sequences. A beta-binomial model was reimplemented in Python, and scikit-learn random forests with default parameters were trained on US cohort data. Classifier performance on the Belgian cohort was summarized as median AUC with percentile confidence intervals over 10,000 bootstrap iterations. Entries here come from immuneACCESS through TCRdb and include only in-frame sequences with V and J called. Some clones fail to appear in such tables; in the studies checked, an unresolved V gene covers under half of the shortfall, and the cause of the remainder is unknown. V and J calls plus clone size are reproduced from that table; the DNA served to infer D and trimming. The sample contains around 54,000 clones, about 78% of them found a single time. Of the sample, roughly 0.71% is held by the ten largest clones.

This clone is termed medium-sized (0.01 to 0.1%). Its antigen remains undetermined. Base qualities are not provided; no much larger clone lies one nucleotide away. CDR1 and CDR2 are read off the germline V gene (reference sequence) as GTSNPN and SVGIG. The CDR3 measures 12 amino acids from cysteine to phenylalanine. Kept here is only the CDR3 DNA, which spans 36 bases and is read in frame from base 1. V and J are truncated by 8 bases and 6 bases respectively, leaving an intervening sequence of 16 bases. The clonotype comes from an adult in good health and CMV-seronegative. Sequencing was performed on memory CD4+ T cells from blood. This receptor chain uses TRBV30 and TRBJ1-2; the D gene is not confidently resolved. CDR3 protein: CAGPKYGDGYTF. The DNA sequence follows: TGTGCCGGGCCGAAATATGGGGATGGCTACACCTTC.